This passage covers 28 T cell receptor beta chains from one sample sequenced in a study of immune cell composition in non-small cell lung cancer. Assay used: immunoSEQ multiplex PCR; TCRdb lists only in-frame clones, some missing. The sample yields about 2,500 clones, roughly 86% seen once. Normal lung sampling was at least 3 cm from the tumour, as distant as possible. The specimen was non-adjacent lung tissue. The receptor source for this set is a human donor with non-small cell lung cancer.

The CDR3 reads CASRLTQGANEKLFF. The CDR3 nucleotides read TGTGCCAGCAGGCTAACCCAGGGGGCGAATGAAAAACTGTTTTTT. The gene calls are TRBV6-5 and TRBJ1-4; 8 nucleotides agree with TRBD1. Per the germline V gene, CDR1 is MNHEY and CDR2 is SVGAGI. The CDR3 has 15 amino acids. With V trimmed by 6 bases and J by 5 bases, 8 bases remained unmatched.

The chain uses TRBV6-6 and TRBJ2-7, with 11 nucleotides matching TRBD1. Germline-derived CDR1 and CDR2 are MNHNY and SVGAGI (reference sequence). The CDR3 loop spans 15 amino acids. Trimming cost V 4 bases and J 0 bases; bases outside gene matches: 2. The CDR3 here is CASSSGTGGSYEQYF. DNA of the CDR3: TGTGCCAGCAGTTCCGGGACAGGGGGCTCCTACGAGCAGTACTTC.

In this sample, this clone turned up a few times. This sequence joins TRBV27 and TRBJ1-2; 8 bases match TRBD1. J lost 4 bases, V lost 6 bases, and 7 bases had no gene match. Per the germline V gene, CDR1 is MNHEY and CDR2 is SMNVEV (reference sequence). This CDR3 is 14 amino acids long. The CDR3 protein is CASSVDREGYGYTF. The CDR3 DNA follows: TGTGCCAGCAGCGTGGACAGGGAGGGCTATGGCTACACCTTC.

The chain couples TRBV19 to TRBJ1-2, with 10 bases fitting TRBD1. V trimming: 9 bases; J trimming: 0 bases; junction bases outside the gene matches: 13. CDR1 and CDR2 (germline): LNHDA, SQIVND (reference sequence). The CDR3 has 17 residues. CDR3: CASRSGQGVTANYGYTF. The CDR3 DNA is TGTGCCAGCAGAAGCGGACAGGGGGTGACAGCTAACTATGGCTACACCTTC.

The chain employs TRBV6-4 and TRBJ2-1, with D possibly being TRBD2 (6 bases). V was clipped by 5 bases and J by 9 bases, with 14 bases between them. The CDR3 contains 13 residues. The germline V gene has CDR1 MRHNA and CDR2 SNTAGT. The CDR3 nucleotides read TGTGCCAGCAGTAACGGACTACTCGGTGAGCAGTTCTTC. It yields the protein CASSNGLLGEQFF.

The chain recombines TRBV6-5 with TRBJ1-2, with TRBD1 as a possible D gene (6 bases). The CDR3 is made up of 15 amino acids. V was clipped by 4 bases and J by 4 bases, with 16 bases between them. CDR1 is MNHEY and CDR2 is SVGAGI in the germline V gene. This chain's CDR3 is CASSSTGSRFYGYTF. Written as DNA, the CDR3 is TGTGCCAGCAGTTCCACAGGGAGTAGGTTCTATGGCTACACCTTC.

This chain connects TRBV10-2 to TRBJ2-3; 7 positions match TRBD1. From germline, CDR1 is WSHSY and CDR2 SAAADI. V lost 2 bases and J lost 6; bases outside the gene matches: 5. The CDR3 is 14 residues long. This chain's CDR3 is CASSETGDVDTQYF. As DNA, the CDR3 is TGCGCCAGCAGTGAGACAGGGGACGTGGATACGCAGTATTTT.

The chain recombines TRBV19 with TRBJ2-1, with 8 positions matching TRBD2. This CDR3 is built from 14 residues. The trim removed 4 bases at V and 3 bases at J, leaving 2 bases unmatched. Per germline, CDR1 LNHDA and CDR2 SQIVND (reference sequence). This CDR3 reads CASSSSGVYNEQFF. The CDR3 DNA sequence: TGTGCCAGTAGTAGTAGCGGGGTCTACAATGAGCAGTTCTTC.

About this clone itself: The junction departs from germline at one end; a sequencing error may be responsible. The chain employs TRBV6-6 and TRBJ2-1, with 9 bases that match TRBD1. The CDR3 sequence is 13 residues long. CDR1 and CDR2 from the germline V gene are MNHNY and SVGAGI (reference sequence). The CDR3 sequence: CASSFLPGQGWIF. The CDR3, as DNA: TGTGCCAGCAGTTTCCTACCGGGACAGGGTTGGATCTTC.

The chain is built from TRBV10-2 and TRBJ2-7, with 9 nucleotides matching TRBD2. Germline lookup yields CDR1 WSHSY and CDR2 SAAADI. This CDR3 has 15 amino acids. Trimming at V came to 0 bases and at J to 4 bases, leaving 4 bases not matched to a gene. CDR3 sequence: CASSESSGSGYEQYF. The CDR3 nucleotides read TGCGCCAGCAGTGAGTCTAGCGGGAGTGGTTACGAGCAGTACTTC.

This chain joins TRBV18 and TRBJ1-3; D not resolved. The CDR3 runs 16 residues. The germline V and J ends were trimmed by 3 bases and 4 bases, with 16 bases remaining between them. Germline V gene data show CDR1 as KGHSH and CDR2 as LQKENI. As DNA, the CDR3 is TGTGCCAGCTCACCCGATCTGGGCCAGCAGGGAAACACCATATATTTT. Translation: CASSPDLGQQGNTIYF.

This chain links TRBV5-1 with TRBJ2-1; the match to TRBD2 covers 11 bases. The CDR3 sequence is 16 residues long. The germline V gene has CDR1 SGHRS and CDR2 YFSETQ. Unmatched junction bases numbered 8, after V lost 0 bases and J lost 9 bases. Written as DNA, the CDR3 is TGCGCCAGCAGCTTGGAGGCTAGCGGGGGGAGGCGTGAGCAGTTCTTC. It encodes CASSLEASGGRREQFF.

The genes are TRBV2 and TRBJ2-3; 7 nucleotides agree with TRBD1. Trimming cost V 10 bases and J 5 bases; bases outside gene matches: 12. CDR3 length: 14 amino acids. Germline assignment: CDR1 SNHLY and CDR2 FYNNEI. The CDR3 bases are TGTGCCACTTCGACAGGGAGTGTTAAAGATACGCAGTATTTT. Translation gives CATSTGSVKDTQYF.

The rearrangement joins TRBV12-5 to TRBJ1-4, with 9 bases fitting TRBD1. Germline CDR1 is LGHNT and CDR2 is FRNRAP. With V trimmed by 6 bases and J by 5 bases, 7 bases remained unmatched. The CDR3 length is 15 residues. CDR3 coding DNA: TGTGCTAGTGGCTATCCGGGACAGGGAAATGAAAAACTGTTTTTT. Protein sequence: CASGYPGQGNEKLFF.

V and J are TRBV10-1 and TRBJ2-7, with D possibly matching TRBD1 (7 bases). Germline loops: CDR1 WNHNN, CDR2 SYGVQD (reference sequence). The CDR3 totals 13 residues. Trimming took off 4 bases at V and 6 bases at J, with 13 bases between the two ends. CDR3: CASSGPQGGEQYF. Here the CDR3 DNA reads TGCGCCAGCAGTGGCCCCCAGGGGGGCGAGCAGTACTTC.

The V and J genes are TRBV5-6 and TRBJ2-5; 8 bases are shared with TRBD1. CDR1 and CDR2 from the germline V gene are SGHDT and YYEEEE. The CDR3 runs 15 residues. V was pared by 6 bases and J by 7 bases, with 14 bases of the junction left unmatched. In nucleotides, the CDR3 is TGTGCCAGCACGAAGTCAGGGGGCACCACAAGGACCCAGTACTTC. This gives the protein CASTKSGGTTRTQYF.

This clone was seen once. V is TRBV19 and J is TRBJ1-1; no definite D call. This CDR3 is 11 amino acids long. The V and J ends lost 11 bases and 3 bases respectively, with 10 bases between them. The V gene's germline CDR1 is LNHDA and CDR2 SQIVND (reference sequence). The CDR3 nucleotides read TGTGCCTCCGCCCACTACACTGAAGCTTTCTTT. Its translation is CASAHYTEAFF.

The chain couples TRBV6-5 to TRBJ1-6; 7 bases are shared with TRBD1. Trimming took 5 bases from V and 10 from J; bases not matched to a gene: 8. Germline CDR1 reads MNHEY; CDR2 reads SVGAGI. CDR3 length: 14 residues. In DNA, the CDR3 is TGTGCCAGCAGTCAACAGGGGCAGGAGTCACCCCTCCACTTT. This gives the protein CASSQQGQESPLHF.

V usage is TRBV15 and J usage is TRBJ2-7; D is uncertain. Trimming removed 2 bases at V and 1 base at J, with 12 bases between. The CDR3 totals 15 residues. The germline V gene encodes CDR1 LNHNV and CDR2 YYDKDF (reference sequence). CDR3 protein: CATSRSLVGSYEQYF. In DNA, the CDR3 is TGTGCCACCAGCAGATCCTTGGTCGGTTCCTACGAGCAGTACTTC.

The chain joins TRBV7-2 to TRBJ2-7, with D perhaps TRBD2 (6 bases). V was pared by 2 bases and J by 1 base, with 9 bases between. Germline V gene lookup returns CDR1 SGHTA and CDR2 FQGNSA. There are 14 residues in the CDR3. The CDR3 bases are TGTGCCAGCAGCTTAAGTCTAGCGTCCTACGAGCAGTACTTC. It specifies CASSLSLASYEQYF.

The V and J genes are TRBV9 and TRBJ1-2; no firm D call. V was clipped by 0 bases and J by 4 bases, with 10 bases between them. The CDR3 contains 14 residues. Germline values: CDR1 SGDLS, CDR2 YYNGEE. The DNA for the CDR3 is TGTGCCAGCAGCGTAGACCAGGCCACCTATGGCTACACCTTC. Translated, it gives CASSVDQATYGYTF.

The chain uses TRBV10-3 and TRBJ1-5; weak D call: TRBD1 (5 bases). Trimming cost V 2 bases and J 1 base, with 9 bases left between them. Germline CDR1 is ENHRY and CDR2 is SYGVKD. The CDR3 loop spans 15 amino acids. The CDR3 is CAISEGAESNQPQHF. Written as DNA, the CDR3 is TGTGCCATCAGTGAGGGGGCTGAAAGCAATCAGCCCCAGCATTTT.

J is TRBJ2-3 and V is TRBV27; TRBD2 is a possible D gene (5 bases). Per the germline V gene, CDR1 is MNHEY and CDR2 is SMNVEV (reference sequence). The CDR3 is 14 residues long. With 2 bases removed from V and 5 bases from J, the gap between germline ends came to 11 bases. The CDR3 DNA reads TGTGCCAGCAGTTTACGGGGAAACGTAGATACGCAGTATTTT. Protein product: CASSLRGNVDTQYF.

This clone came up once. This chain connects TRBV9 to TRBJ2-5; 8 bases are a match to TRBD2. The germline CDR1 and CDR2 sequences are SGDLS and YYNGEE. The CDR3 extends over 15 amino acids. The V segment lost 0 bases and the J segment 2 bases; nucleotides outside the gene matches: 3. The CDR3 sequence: CASSVGRGGQETQYF. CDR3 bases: TGTGCCAGCAGCGTAGGACGGGGGGGGCAAGAGACCCAGTACTTC. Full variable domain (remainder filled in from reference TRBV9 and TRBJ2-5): DSGVTQTPKHLITATGQRVTLRCSPRSGDLSVYWYQQSLDQGLQFLIQYYNGEERAKGNILERFSAQQFPDLHSELNLSSLELGDSALYFCASSVGRGGQETQYFGPGTRLLVL.

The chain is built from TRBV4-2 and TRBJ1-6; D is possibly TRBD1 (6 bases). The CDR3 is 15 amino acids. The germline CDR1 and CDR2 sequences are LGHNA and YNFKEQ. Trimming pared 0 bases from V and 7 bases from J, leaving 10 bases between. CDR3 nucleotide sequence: TGTGCCAGCAGCCAAGATAGGGGGGGAAATTCACCCCTCCACTTT. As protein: CASSQDRGGNSPLHF.

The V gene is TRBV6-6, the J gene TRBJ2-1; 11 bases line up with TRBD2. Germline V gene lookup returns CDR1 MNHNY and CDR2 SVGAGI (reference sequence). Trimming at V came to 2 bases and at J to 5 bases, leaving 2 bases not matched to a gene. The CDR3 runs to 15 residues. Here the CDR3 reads CASSYGTSGNNEQFF. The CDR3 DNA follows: TGTGCCAGCAGTTACGGGACTAGCGGTAACAATGAGCAGTTCTTC.

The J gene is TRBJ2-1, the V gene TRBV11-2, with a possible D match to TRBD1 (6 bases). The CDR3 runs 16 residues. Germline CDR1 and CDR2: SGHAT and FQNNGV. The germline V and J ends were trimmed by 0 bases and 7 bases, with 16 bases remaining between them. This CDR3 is CASSLDSGVLGNEQFF. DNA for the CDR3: TGTGCCAGCAGCTTAGATTCAGGGGTTTTGGGGAATGAGCAGTTCTTC.

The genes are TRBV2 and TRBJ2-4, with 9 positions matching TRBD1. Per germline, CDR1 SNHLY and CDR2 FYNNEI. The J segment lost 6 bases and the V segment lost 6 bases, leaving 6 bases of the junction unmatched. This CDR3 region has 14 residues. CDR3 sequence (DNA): TGTGCCAGCAGACTATCACAGGGGGCAAACATTCAGTACTTC. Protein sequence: CASRLSQGANIQYF.